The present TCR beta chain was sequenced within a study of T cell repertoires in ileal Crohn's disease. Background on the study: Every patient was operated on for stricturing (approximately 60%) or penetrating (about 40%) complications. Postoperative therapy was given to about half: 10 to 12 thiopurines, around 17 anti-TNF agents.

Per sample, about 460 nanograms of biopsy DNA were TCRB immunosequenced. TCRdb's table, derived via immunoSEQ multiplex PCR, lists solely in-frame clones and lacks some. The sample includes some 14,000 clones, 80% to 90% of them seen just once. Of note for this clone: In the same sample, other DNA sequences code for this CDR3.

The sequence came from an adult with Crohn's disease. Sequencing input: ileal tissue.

For the CDR3, the DNA is TGTGCCAGCTCCTCCACAGATACGCAGTATTTT. It encodes CASSSTDTQYF. This chain joins TRBV7-9 and TRBJ2-3, with no clear D. The CDR3 runs 11 residues. Trimming cost V 8 bases and J 2 bases, with 5 bases left between them. Germline lookup yields CDR1 SEHNR and CDR2 FQNEAQ (reference sequence).